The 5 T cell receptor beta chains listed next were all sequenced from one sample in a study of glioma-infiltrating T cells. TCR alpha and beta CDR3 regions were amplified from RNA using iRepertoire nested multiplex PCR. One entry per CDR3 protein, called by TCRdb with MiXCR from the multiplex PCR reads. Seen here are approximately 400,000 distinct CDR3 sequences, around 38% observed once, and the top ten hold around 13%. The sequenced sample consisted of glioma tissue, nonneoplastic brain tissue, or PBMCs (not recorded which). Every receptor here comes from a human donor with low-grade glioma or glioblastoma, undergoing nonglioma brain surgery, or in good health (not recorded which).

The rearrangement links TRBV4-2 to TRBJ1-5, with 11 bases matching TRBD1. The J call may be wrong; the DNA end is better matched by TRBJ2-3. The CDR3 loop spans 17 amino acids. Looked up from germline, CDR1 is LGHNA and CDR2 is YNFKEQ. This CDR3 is CASSQGTGGNSNQPQYF. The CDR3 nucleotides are TGTGCCAGCAGCCAAGGGACAGGGGGCAATAGCAATCAGCCCCAGTATTTT.

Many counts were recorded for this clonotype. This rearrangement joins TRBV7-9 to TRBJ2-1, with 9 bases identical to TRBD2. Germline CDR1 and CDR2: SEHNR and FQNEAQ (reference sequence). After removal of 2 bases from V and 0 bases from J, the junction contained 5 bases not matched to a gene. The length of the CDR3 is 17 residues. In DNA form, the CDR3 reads TGTGCCAGCAGCTTAAGGACTAGCGTCTACTCCTACAATGAGCAGTTCTTC. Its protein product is CASSLRTSVYSYNEQFF.

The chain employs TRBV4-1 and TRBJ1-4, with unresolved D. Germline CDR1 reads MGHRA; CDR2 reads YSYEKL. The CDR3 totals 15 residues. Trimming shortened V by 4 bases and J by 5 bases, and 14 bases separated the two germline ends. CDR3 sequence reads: CASSLSNLGNEKLFF. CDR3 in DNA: TGCGCCAGCAGCCTATCGAACCTCGGAAATGAAAAACTGTTTTTT.

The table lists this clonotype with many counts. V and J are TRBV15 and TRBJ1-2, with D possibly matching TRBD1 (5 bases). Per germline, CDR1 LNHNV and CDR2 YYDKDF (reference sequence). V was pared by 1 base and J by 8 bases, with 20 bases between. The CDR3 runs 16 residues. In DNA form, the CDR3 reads TGTGCCACCAGCAGAGTCCCAGAGGACAAGGTGGAAGGCTACACCTTC. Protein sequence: CATSRVPEDKVEGYTF. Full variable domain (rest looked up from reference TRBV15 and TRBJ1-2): DAMVIQNPRYQVTQFGKPVTLSCSQTLNHNVMYWYQQKSSQAPKLLFHYYDKDFNNEADTPDNFQSRRPNTSFCFLDIRSPGLGDTAMYLCATSRVPEDKVEGYTFGSGTRLTVV.

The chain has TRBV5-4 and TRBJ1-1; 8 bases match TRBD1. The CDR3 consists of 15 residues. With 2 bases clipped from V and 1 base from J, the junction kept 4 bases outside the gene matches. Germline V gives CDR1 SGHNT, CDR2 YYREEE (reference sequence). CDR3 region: CASSFGQGRNTEAFF. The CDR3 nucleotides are TGTGCCAGCAGCTTCGGACAGGGCAGGAACACTGAAGCTTTCTTT.